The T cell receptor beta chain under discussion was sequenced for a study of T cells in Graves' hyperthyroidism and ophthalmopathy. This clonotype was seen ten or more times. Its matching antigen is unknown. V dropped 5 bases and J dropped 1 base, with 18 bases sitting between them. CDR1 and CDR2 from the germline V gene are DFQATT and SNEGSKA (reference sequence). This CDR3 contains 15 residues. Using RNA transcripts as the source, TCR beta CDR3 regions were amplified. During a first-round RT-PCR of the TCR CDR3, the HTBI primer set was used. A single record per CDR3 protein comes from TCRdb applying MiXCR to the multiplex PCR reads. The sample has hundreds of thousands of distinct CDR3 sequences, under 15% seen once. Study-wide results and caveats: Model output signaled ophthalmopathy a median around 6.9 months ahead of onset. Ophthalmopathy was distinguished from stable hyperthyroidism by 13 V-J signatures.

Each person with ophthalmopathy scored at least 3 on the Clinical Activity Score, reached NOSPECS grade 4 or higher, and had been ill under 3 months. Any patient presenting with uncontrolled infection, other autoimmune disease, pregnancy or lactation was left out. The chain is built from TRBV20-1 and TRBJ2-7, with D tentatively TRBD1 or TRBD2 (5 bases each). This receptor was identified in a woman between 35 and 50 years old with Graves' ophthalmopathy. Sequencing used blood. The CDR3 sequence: CSAQRGLEWSYEQYF. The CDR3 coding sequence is TGCAGTGCTCAGAGGGGCCTGGAGTGGTCCTACGAGCAGTACTTC.